This TCR beta chain came from a study of blood T cell repertoires in COVID-19. Study at large: Sites in the United States, Italy and Spain provided acute and convalescent COVID-19 samples.

Libraries were prepared by immunoSEQ multiplex PCR; TCRdb keeps only in-frame clonotypes and omits some of them. The repertoire holds tens of thousands of clones, with roughly 82% as singletons. The source material was peripheral blood. This receptor was obtained from a woman between 55 and 75 years old with acute or convalescent COVID-19.

The CDR3 loop is CAWDTTGELFF. The CDR3 DNA follows: TGTGCCTGGGACACCACCGGGGAGCTGTTTTTT. The V call is TRBV30, the J call TRBJ2-2; D gene ambiguous. Germline V gene sequence: CDR1 GTSNPN, CDR2 SVGIG (reference sequence). CDR3 length: 11 amino acids. The V end lost 5 bases, the J end lost 4 bases, and 5 bases lay between the germline ends.